This note documents a single T cell receptor beta chain sequence. Its antigen is not identified. Looked up from germline, CDR1 is MNHNS and CDR2 is SASEGT. This CDR3 contains 15 residues. V dropped 7 bases and J dropped 4 bases, with 19 bases sitting between them. The data derive from a study of T and B cells in COVID-19 patients. At the level of the study: COVID-19 patients gave peripheral blood either during active infection or after recovery. Overall study findings and caveats: In COVID-19 patients, T cell receptor beta variable and joining gene use was reportedly strongly skewed. At recovery TRB diversity and richness exceeded healthy donors, after highly clonal active COVID-19 repertoires.

From blood, 250-500 ng of genomic DNA served as TRB template. TRB rearrangements were amplified by multiplex PCR with BIOMED2 TRB-A/B primers. TCRdb re-analysed the multiplex PCR reads in MiXCR, keeping a single row per CDR3 protein. The sample contains fewer than 6,000 distinct CDR3 sequences, 25% to 35% of which appear only once. The chain couples TRBV6-1 to TRBJ1-1; D remains ambiguous. The receptor comes from a human donor with active COVID-19. The donor label of this sample is uncertain. Specimen: blood. The CDR3 DNA follows: TGTGCCAGCACTCCAAGGAAGGTAGTTGGCACTGAAGCTTTCTTT. The encoded protein is CASTPRKVVGTEAFF.